These T cell receptor beta chains were read from a single sample in a study of T cells in localized non-small cell lung cancer. Libraries were prepared by immunoSEQ multiplex PCR; TCRdb keeps only in-frame clonotypes and omits some of them. This table has some 13,000 clones, over 65% appearing once. Source: peripheral blood, taken before any cancer treatment. The source is a male donor aged 60 or over with stage I squamous cell lung carcinoma. CDR3s include the opening cysteine and the closing phenylalanine or tryptophan. D genes are given only for firm matches. Clone size appears in some rows only: once, few, many, or a class for an expanded clone.

DNA: TGTGCCACCAGCAGAGAAGCGGCGGGAGCGGCCCACAGGGAGCAGTTCTTC
CDR3: CATSREAAGAAHREQFF
V: TRBV15
J: TRBJ2-1
size: NA
D: TRBD2

DNA: TGCGCCAGCAGCTCCAACACCCCTTCTGGAAACACCATATATTTT
CDR3: CASSSNTPSGNTIYF
V: TRBV5-1
J: TRBJ1-3
size: NA
D: NA

DNA: TGTGCCAGCAGCCAAGAAGAGTCTAGCGGGTTTCTCCGCGAGCAGTTCTTC
CDR3: CASSQEESSGFLREQFF
V: TRBV4-2
J: TRBJ2-1
size: NA
D: TRBD2

DNA: TGCGCCAGCAGCCAATCCCAGAGCCCCTACAATGAGCAGTTCTTC
CDR3: CASSQSQSPYNEQFF
V: TRBV4-1
J: TRBJ2-1
size: NA
D: NA

DNA: TGTGCCTGGAGTCTAGCGGGAGCGGCCGGCACAGATACGCAGTATTTT
CDR3: CAWSLAGAAGTDTQYF
V: TRBV30
J: TRBJ2-3
size: NA
D: TRBD2

DNA: TGTGCCAGCAGTGCCAGGGCAGGGACTGAAGCTTTCTTT
CDR3: CASSARAGTEAFF
V: TRBV6-4
J: TRBJ1-1
size: few
D: NA

DNA: TGTGCCAGCAGTCCGACAGCTGCGGGCGAGCAGTACTTC
CDR3: CASSPTAAGEQYF
V: TRBV27
J: TRBJ2-7
size: large
D: NA

DNA: TGTGCCAGCAGTATCCTAGCGGGAGGAACGAACACCGGGGAGCTGTTTTTT
CDR3: CASSILAGGTNTGELFF
V: TRBV27
J: TRBJ2-2
size: NA
D: TRBD2

DNA: TGTGCCACAAATAGCGGGAGTAGCACCGGGGAGCTGTTTTTT
CDR3: CATNSGSSTGELFF
V: TRBV11-2
J: TRBJ2-2
size: once
D: TRBD2

DNA: TGCGCCAGCAGCCCCCGCGAAGGGACAGATACGCAGTATTTT
CDR3: CASSPREGTDTQYF
V: TRBV5-1
J: TRBJ2-3
size: few
D: NA